One TCR beta chain is described in this entry. This entry comes from a study of T cell changes during pregnancy in multiple sclerosis. This CDR3 is 16 amino acids long. Germline CDR1 is SNHLY and CDR2 is FYNNEI. The V gene lost 2 bases and the J gene lost 2 bases, with 12 bases spanning the gap. Sequenced by immunoSEQ multiplex PCR; TCRdb stores in-frame clones only, minus some. The table lists approximately 52,000 clones, approximately 92% of them singletons. The rearrangement uses TRBV2 and TRBJ2-2; D is perhaps TRBD1 (6 bases). The sequence was collected from a female donor with multiple sclerosis, enrolled in a pregnancy study. The specimen comprised CD4+ T cells from peripheral blood mononuclear cells, sampled after pregnancy. The DNA for the CDR3 is TGTGCCAGCAGTGAACTAGGGGGAACTAACACCGGGGAGCTGTTTTTT. Amino acid sequence: CASSELGGTNTGELFF.